This T cell receptor (beta chain) was sequenced in a study of blood T cell repertoires in COVID-19. Study overall: The samples span acute and convalescent COVID-19 from the United States, Italy and Spain. T cells, B-cell-depleted T cells, or PBMCs provided the cDNA or gDNA that served as material.

Sequencing used immunoSEQ multiplex PCR; TCRdb keeps in-frame clones, though not all of them. The sample carries over 20,000 clones, roughly 90% recorded once. In germline, CDR1 is MGHRA, CDR2 YSYEKL. V lost 0 bases and J lost 11; bases outside the gene matches: 9. This CDR3 spans 16 amino acids. This chain uses TRBV4-1 with TRBJ1-6; 8 bases are shared with TRBD1. This receptor was taken from a human donor in a cohort sampled during active COVID-19. The donor label of this sample is uncertain. Source material: peripheral blood. CDR3 protein: CASSQDERQGWAPLHF. The CDR3 region has the DNA TGCGCCAGCAGCCAAGATGAGAGACAGGGGTGGGCACCCCTCCACTTT.